This T cell receptor beta chain emerged from a study of blood T cell repertoires in COVID-19. At the level of the study: Nucleic acid was either cDNA or gDNA, and it came from T cells, B-cell-depleted T cells, or PBMCs.

As processed by the authors: Reference gene primers were amplified, and this amplification served to estimate nucleated cell counts. Some clones are missing from TCRdb's copy, which holds only in-frame ones; the method was immunoSEQ multiplex PCR. Clone size and V and J calls were adopted from that table, with D and trimming inferred from the DNA. The sample has 130,000 to 150,000 clones, 70% to 90% seen once. This clone appeared a few times. The V end was cut by 8 bases, the J end by 9 bases, with 22 bases between. This CDR3 is built from 14 residues. Germline assignment: CDR1 MNHNY and CDR2 SVGAGI (reference sequence).

Sequenced sample: peripheral blood. This rearrangement joins TRBV6-6 to TRBJ2-5, with D perhaps TRBD2 (6 bases). The receptor was isolated from a human donor with acute or convalescent COVID-19. The donor label of this sample is uncertain. The CDR3 sequence: CASSPGATGEAQYF. The CDR3 DNA reads as TGTGCCAGCTCCCCCGGGGCCACCGGGGAGGCCCAGTACTTC.